Listed here are 30 T cell receptor beta chains from one sample, sequenced in a study of CD8+CD57+ T cells in acquired aplastic anemia. Profiling of TCR beta VDJ combinations and CDR3 sequences used genomic DNA as template. TCRdb fed the reads into MiXCR, producing one record per CDR3 protein. Here the sample spans approximately 380,000 distinct CDR3 sequences, approximately 70% being singletons. Sequenced: sorted CD4+, CD8+, or CD8+CD57+ T cells (not recorded which) from PBMCs. All receptors come from a human donor in good health, serving as a control.

The V and J genes are TRBV20-1 and TRBJ2-1; possibly TRBD2 for D (5 bases). CDR1 and CDR2 (germline): DFQATT, SNEGSKA (reference sequence). The length of the CDR3 is 12 residues. The CDR3 DNA sequence: TGCAATGTCCTGCGGGTTGGGTATGAGCAGTTCTTC. Its protein is CNVLRVGYEQFF.

The gene calls are TRBV19 and TRBJ2-3, with TRBD1 matching over 10 bases. Germline V lookup: CDR1 LNHDA, CDR2 SQIVND (reference sequence). The CDR3 has 15 amino acids. The ends lost 7 bases at V and 4 bases at J; junction bases unmatched: 8. The DNA for the CDR3 is TGTGCCAGTACATGGGGACAGGGGTATGCAGATACGCAGTATTTT. This codes for CASTWGQGYADTQYF. The full variable domain, in which reference TRBV19 and TRBJ2-3 provide the parts outside the CDR3, is DGGITQSPKYLFRKEGQNVTLSCEQNLNHDAMYWYRQDPGQGLRLIYYSQIVNDFQKGDIAEGYSVSREKKESFPLTVTSAQKNPTAFYLCASTWGQGYADTQYFGPGTRLTVL.

Many counts were recorded for this clonotype. The chain links TRBV19 to TRBJ1-4; the D is unclear. Germline values: CDR1 LNHDA, CDR2 SQIVND (reference sequence). The CDR3 is 14 amino acids. The V end lost 3 bases, the J end lost 3 bases, and 8 bases lay between the germline ends. The CDR3 sequence: CASSMGGPNEKLFF. The CDR3 bases are TGTGCCAGTAGTATGGGAGGGCCTAATGAAAAACTGTTTTTT.

This chain links TRBV19 with TRBJ1-5, with D possibly TRBD1 on 5 matching bases. The germline V and J ends were trimmed by 3 bases and 0 bases, with 12 bases remaining between them. The CDR3 length is 16 residues. CDR1 is LNHDA and CDR2 is SQIVND in the germline V gene (reference sequence). CDR3 DNA: TGTGCCAGTAGTATTCGAGGGGAGGGTAGCAATCAGCCCCAGCATTTT. Encoded protein: CASSIRGEGSNQPQHF.

The CDR3 DNA reads TGTGCCAGCAGCCCGGGGACACACAGGGGGTACGAGCAGTACTTC. Encoded protein: CASSPGTHRGYEQYF. The rearrangement uses TRBV5-5 and TRBJ2-7, with 8 positions matching TRBD1. After removal of 4 bases from V and 4 bases from J, the junction contained 10 bases not matched to a gene. CDR1 and CDR2 (germline): SGHKS, YYEKEE (reference sequence). There are 15 residues in the CDR3.

This clonotype was counted many times. The chain carries TRBV20-1 and TRBJ2-3, with TRBD2 identical over 12 bases. J lost 8 bases, V lost 8 bases, and 11 bases had no gene match. CDR1 is DFQATT, CDR2 SNEGSKA, per germline (reference sequence). The CDR3 contains 14 residues. CDR3 nucleotide sequence: TGCAGTTCCCGGCTAGCGGGGGGGCCGGGTACGCAGTATTTT. Protein product: CSSRLAGGPGTQYF.

This clonotype was seen once. Because the CDR3 is missing its conserved closing phenylalanine or tryptophan, this is likely a read error. The V gene is TRBV7-2, the J gene TRBJ1-6, with D uncertain. V lost 3 bases to trimming and J lost 14 bases, with 14 bases between them. CDR1 is SGHTA and CDR2 is FQGNSA in the germline V gene. This CDR3 spans 13 amino acids. For the CDR3, the DNA is TGTGCCAGCAGCTTGGTGCAGTTATCAGCCCTCCACGTT. Its protein product is CASSLVQLSALHV.

There are many counts of this clonotype. The chain is built from TRBV20-1 and TRBJ2-7; 10 bases match TRBD2. The CDR3 covers 15 residues. Germline lookup yields CDR1 DFQATT and CDR2 SNEGSKA (reference sequence). Losses at the gene ends were 0 bases for V and 5 bases for J; bases not matched to a gene: 7. The CDR3 sequence is CSARDRTSGVDEQYF. The CDR3 DNA follows: TGCAGTGCTAGAGACAGGACTAGCGGCGTGGACGAGCAGTACTTC.

The chain has TRBV12-5 and TRBJ1-3, with 7 nucleotides matching TRBD1. The CDR3 has 14 residues. After removal of 11 bases from V and 1 base from J, the junction contained 8 bases not matched to a gene. Germline-derived CDR1 and CDR2 are LGHNT and FRNRAP. For the CDR3, the DNA is TGTGCTTGTGCCACAGGGGATTCTGGAAACACCATATATTTT. Translating it yields CACATGDSGNTIYF.

In regard to this clonotype: A junction end diverges from the germline sequence, so it may reflect a read error. V gene TRBV7-2 combines with J gene TRBJ2-7, with unresolved D. Germline lookup yields CDR1 SGHTA and CDR2 FQGNSA. This CDR3 spans 12 amino acids. CDR3 sequence reads: CASSLATTEEYF. CDR3 DNA: TGCGCCAGCAGTTTGGCGACGACCGAGGAGTACTTC.

Of note for this clonotype: Likely a read error: the CDR3 ends without its conserved phenylalanine or tryptophan. No DNA is shown, since the ends of the CDR3 on it are uncertain; the CDR3 is the one TCRdb lists. The V gene is TRBV7-2, the J gene TRBJ1-2; no check of the table's D call, TRBD1, against the DNA was made. With termini counted, the CDR3 has 13 amino acids. Germline V gene data show CDR1 as SGHTA and CDR2 as FQGNSA. CDR3 sequence: CASTPHVRHGYAN.

This sequence joins TRBV10-3 and TRBJ1-1; TRBD1 agrees at 8 bases. Trimming removed 10 bases from V and 4 bases from J; junction bases left unmatched: 11. The germline V gene encodes CDR1 ENHRY and CDR2 SYGVKD. The CDR3 is 14 amino acids. CDR3: CASEPGQASTEAFF. For the CDR3, the DNA is TGTGCCAGCGAACCGGGACAGGCTAGCACTGAAGCTTTCTTT.

This clonotype appeared a single time. The chain combines TRBV10-3 with TRBJ2-1; 11 nucleotides agree with TRBD2. V shed 0 bases, J shed 7 bases, and the junction held 11 bases outside the gene matches. Germline values: CDR1 ENHRY, CDR2 SYGVKD. The CDR3 has 18 amino acids. CDR3 protein: CAISESRNSGGGRNEQFF. CDR3 bases: TGTGCCATCAGTGAGTCTCGAAATAGCGGGGGGGGGAGGAATGAGCAGTTCTTC.

As regards this clonotype: An end of the junction differs from the germline gene, which may be a read error. This chain uses TRBV7-3 with TRBJ1-4; no clear D. Germline-derived CDR1 and CDR2 are SGHTA and FQGTGA. There are 14 residues in the CDR3. CDR3 amino acids: CASSLTAATEKLFF. CDR3 coding DNA: TGTGCCAGCAGCTTAACTGCAGCTACTGAAAAGCTGTTTTTT.

This clonotype was seen many times. The CDR3 protein is CASSSRRTGGDGYTF. In nucleotides, the CDR3 is TGTGCCAGCAGTTCCCGTCGGACAGGGGGCGATGGCTACACCTTC. J is TRBJ1-2 and V is TRBV12-3 or TRBV12-4, with TRBD1 matching over 11 bases. The ends lost 4 bases at V and 6 bases at J; junction bases unmatched: 7. The CDR3 totals 15 residues.

Note on this clonotype: Because it lacks the conserved phenylalanine or tryptophan at the end, this CDR3 is likely a read error. The limits of the CDR3 on the DNA are not certain, so only TCRdb's listed CDR3 is given. CDR3 region: CASNQRGNANTQY. The gene calls are TRBV7-8 and TRBJ1-1. Looked up from germline, CDR1 is SGHVS and CDR2 is FQNEAQ. The CDR3 adds up to 13 amino acids, both ends counted.

V usage is TRBV5-1 and J usage is TRBJ2-3, with TRBD1 as a possible D gene (6 bases). CDR1 is SGHRS and CDR2 is YFSETQ in the germline V gene. V was cut by 4 bases and J by 11 bases, with 17 bases left in between. This CDR3 contains 13 residues. In DNA, the CDR3 is TGCGCCAGCAGCGAAGGACAGCACAATGAGCAGTATTTT. Its protein product is CASSEGQHNEQYF. The complete variable domain, with remaining parts taken from reference TRBV5-1 and TRBJ2-3, reads KAGVTQTPRYLIKTRGQQVTLSCSPISGHRSVSWYQQTPGQGLQFLFEYFSETQRNKGNFPGRFSGRQFSNSRSEMNVSTLELGDSALYLCASSEGQHNEQYFGPGTRLTVL.

This clonotype was recorded at least ten times. The CDR3 nucleotides are TGTGCCAGCAGTCGGGACCCCGACTCCTACGAGCAGTACTTC. Amino acids: CASSRDPDSYEQYF. The genes are TRBV3-1 and TRBJ2-7; D may match TRBD1 or TRBD2 (5 bases each). Germline-derived CDR1 and CDR2 are LGHDT and YNNKEL (reference sequence). V was pared by 6 bases and J by 0 bases, with 12 bases between. The CDR3 length is 14 residues.

The J gene is TRBJ1-2, the V gene TRBV2; D remains ambiguous. V was trimmed by 5 bases and J by 4 bases, leaving 14 bases between them. The CDR3 runs to 14 residues. CDR1 is SNHLY and CDR2 is FYNNEI in the germline V gene. The CDR3, as DNA: TGTGCCAGCAGTTCGACTAGCGGGGTCTATGGCTACACCTTC. Protein: CASSSTSGVYGYTF. The variable domain in full, with the rest retrieved from reference TRBV2 and TRBJ1-2, is EPEVTQTPSHQVTQMGQEVILRCVPISNHLYFYWYRQILGQKVEFLVSFYNNEISEKSEIFDDQFSVERPDGSNFTLKIRSTKLEDSAMYFCASSSTSGVYGYTFGSGTRLTVV.

This chain joins TRBV5-1 and TRBJ2-3; TRBD1 matches at 7 bases. From germline, CDR1 is SGHRS and CDR2 YFSETQ. This CDR3 comprises 13 residues. V lost 2 bases, J lost 11 bases, and 8 bases stayed unmatched. CDR3 residues: CASSLLGQEKQYF. The CDR3 DNA reads as TGCGCCAGCAGCTTACTTGGACAGGAGAAGCAGTATTTT.

The chain combines TRBV9 with TRBJ2-7; D gene unclear. The CDR3 is made up of 13 amino acids. V dropped 0 bases and J dropped 7 bases, with 11 bases sitting between them. In germline, CDR1 is SGDLS, CDR2 YYNGEE. Here the CDR3 DNA reads TGTGCCAGCAGCGTAGACTGGGCAGGAGAGCAGTACTTC. Amino acid sequence: CASSVDWAGEQYF.

V and J are TRBV5-1 and TRBJ1-2, with 8 bases matching TRBD1. The CDR3 runs 15 residues. V lost 8 bases and J lost 3; bases outside the gene matches: 12. Germline CDR1 is SGHRS and CDR2 is YFSETQ. CDR3 sequence: CARSGTGEAHYGYTF. CDR3 coding DNA: TGCGCCAGGAGCGGGACAGGCGAGGCACACTATGGCTACACCTTC.

A few counts support this clonotype. The CDR3 DNA is TGTGCCAGCAGCCGCGGGGGGGGGACTTTGGGAAACACTGAAGCTTTCTTT. Protein: CASSRGGGTLGNTEAFF. This chain links TRBV5-4 with TRBJ1-1; D may be TRBD1 (5 bases). Germline assignment: CDR1 SGHNT and CDR2 YYREEE (reference sequence). The length of the CDR3 is 17 residues. V lost 4 bases and J 2 bases, leaving 21 bases between the germline ends.

The chain joins TRBV7-2 to TRBJ1-2; no firm D call. Trimming pared 5 bases from V and 12 bases from J, leaving 22 bases between. The germline gives CDR1 SGHTA, CDR2 FQGNSA. The CDR3 is 14 residues long. In DNA, the CDR3 is TGTGCCAGCAGCCCATTAGGGAATCAGCACCAGCACACCTTC. This translates into CASSPLGNQHQHTF.

As concerns this clonotype: The junction departs from the called germline gene at one end, perhaps through a read error. The V and J genes are TRBV24-1 and TRBJ2-7; D is possibly TRBD1 or TRBD2 (5 bases each). The CDR3 is made up of 14 amino acids. Germline V gene lookup returns CDR1 KGHDR and CDR2 SFDVKD. The CDR3: CASSYAGARYEQYF. As DNA, the CDR3 is TGTGCCAGCAGTTACGCCGGGGCCCGCTACGAGCAGTACTTC.

To note about this clonotype: This is likely a read error, given that the CDR3 carries no conserved phenylalanine or tryptophan at its end. This rearrangement joins TRBV7-2 to TRBJ2-7; unclear D gene. With 1 base removed from V and 6 bases from J, the gap between germline ends came to 13 bases. CDR1 SGHTA and CDR2 FQGNSA come from the germline V gene. This CDR3 region has 14 residues. DNA for the CDR3: TGTGCCAGCAGCTTAGTGGGCAGCGAACGCGAGCAGTACTCC. Protein sequence: CASSLVGSEREQYS.

This sequence joins TRBV12-3 or TRBV12-4 and TRBJ2-3; D is uncertain. V lost 5 bases and J lost 6, with 6 bases in between. The CDR3 consists of 11 residues. CDR3 sequence: CASSPEDTQYF. CDR3 in DNA: TGTGCCAGCAGTCCGGAGGATACGCAGTATTTT.

As for this clonotype: Lacking the conserved final phenylalanine or tryptophan, this CDR3 likely reflects a read error. No DNA is shown, since the ends of the CDR3 on it are uncertain; the CDR3 is the one TCRdb lists. The J gene is TRBJ2-7, the V gene TRBV7-2. The CDR3 is 13 residues long, counting both termini. Per germline, CDR1 SGHTA and CDR2 FQGNSA. CDR3 region: CASSFTGYYQEYI.

The chain employs TRBV12-3 or TRBV12-4 and TRBJ1-2; D remains unclear. V was pared by 5 bases and J by 1 base, with 14 bases between. This CDR3 spans 15 amino acids. The CDR3 bases are TGTGCCAGCAGTCGAGACATTCAGGTTAACTATGGCTACACCTTC. Encoded protein: CASSRDIQVNYGYTF.

The count of this clonotype is one. At one end the junction does not follow the germline gene, possibly because of a read error. The chain employs TRBV19 and TRBJ2-1; 7 bases match TRBD1. From germline, CDR1 is LNHDA and CDR2 SQIVND (reference sequence). The CDR3 is 15 amino acids. The CDR3 coding sequence is TGCGCCAGCAGGACCGGGACAGCGACCTACAATGAGCAGATCTTC. Translation: CASRTGTATYNEQIF.